This entry lists 31 T cell receptor beta chains sequenced from one sample in a study of blood T cell repertoires in COVID-19. This table comes from immunoSEQ multiplex PCR, and its TCRdb copy is limited to in-frame clones, with some not included. This sample has more than 150,000 clones, with 75% to 85% found just once. Sequencing was done on a sample of peripheral blood. The receptors here all came from an elderly woman with COVID-19, enrolled during active disease.

The chain is built from TRBV5-1 and TRBJ2-7; TRBD2 is a possible D gene (5 bases). The CDR3 runs to 13 residues. Germline loops: CDR1 SGHRS, CDR2 YFSETQ. V lost 2 bases and J 4 bases, leaving 10 bases between the germline ends. The CDR3 sequence: CASSFYGVYEQYF. CDR3 bases: TGCGCCAGCAGCTTTTACGGGGTGTACGAGCAGTACTTC.

The chain joins TRBV5-1 to TRBJ2-7, with 8 bases fitting TRBD1. CDR1 is SGHRS, CDR2 YFSETQ, per germline. Trimming cost V 2 bases and J 5 bases; bases outside gene matches: 3. The CDR3 contains 13 residues. This CDR3 reads CASSLGQGHEQYF. The DNA of the CDR3 is TGCGCCAGCAGCTTAGGACAGGGACACGAGCAGTACTTC.

This sequence joins TRBV10-3 and TRBJ2-7; D is possibly TRBD1 (7 bases). The CDR3 consists of 13 residues. Trimming removed 6 bases from V and 2 bases from J, with 11 bases in between. The germline gives CDR1 ENHRY, CDR2 SYGVKD. The CDR3 DNA reads TGTGCCATCAGCGCGGGACAGACCTACGAGCAGTACTTC. This sequence encodes CAISAGQTYEQYF.

The chain links TRBV5-1 to TRBJ1-1, with 7 bases matching TRBD1. This CDR3 has 14 amino acids. V was clipped by 0 bases and J by 4 bases; unmatched bases: 3. Germline V CDR1 and CDR2: SGHRS, YFSETQ. The CDR3 region has the DNA TGCGCCAGCAGCTTGGAGGGGGCAGGCACTGAAGCTTTCTTT. Its translation: CASSLEGAGTEAFF.

J is TRBJ2-3 and V is TRBV3-1 (or the pseudogene TRBV3-2); 15 bases agree with TRBD2. V shed 4 bases and J 6 bases; nucleotides not matched to a gene: 8. The CDR3 length is 17 residues. Germline V gene sequence: CDR1 LGHDT, CDR2 YNNKEL (reference sequence). CDR3 protein: CASSRTSGGAGVDTQYF. CDR3 coding DNA: TGTGCCAGCAGCCGGACTAGCGGGGGGGCCGGGGTGGATACGCAGTATTTT.

V usage is TRBV9 and J usage is TRBJ1-2, with 12 nucleotides matching TRBD1. Germline V gene sequence: CDR1 SGDLS, CDR2 YYNGEE. The length of the CDR3 is 15 residues. V trimming: 3 bases; J trimming: 8 bases; junction bases outside the gene matches: 8. In DNA form, the CDR3 reads TGTGCCAGCAGCGCCGCCGGGACAGGGGGCGAAGGCTACACCTTC. Amino acid sequence: CASSAAGTGGEGYTF. Variable domain in full (rest from reference TRBV9 and TRBJ1-2): DSGVTQTPKHLITATGQRVTLRCSPRSGDLSVYWYQQSLDQGLQFLIQYYNGEERAKGNILERFSAQQFPDLHSELNLSSLELGDSALYFCASSAAGTGGEGYTFGSGTRLTVV.

CDR3 nucleotides: TGTGCCAGCAGCTTTACCGGGACAGGGAGGTACAATGAGCAGTTCTTC. This sequence encodes CASSFTGTGRYNEQFF. The chain recombines TRBV7-8 with TRBJ2-1, with 9 bases lining up with TRBD1. The CDR3 consists of 16 residues. V shed 3 bases and J 4 bases; nucleotides not matched to a gene: 7. CDR1 and CDR2 (germline): SGHVS, FQNEAQ.

The chain uses TRBV6-2 or TRBV6-3 and TRBJ1-2; 7 bases align to TRBD1. CDR3 length equals 14 residues. CDR1 is MNHEY, CDR2 SVGEGT, per germline. V lost 3 bases and J lost 6; bases outside the gene matches: 7. The DNA of the CDR3 is TGTGCCAGCAGTTATTCCCGAGGGACAGATGGCTACACCTTC. It encodes CASSYSRGTDGYTF.

The V call is TRBV9, the J call TRBJ2-2, with 8 bases lining up with TRBD1. Per germline, CDR1 SGDLS and CDR2 YYNGEE. This CDR3 has 16 residues. J lost 0 bases, V lost 6 bases, and 7 bases had no gene match. The CDR3 bases are TGTGCCAGCACCCGACTGGGACAGGCGAACACCGGGGAGCTGTTTTTT. Translating it yields CASTRLGQANTGELFF.

The chain couples TRBV18 to TRBJ1-1; 7 positions match TRBD1. Unmatched junction bases numbered 2, after V lost 6 bases and J lost 1 base. This CDR3 comprises 13 residues. Looked up from germline, CDR1 is KGHSH and CDR2 is LQKENI. The CDR3 reads CASSGQENTEAFF. CDR3 sequence (DNA): TGTGCCAGCTCCGGACAGGAGAACACTGAAGCTTTCTTT.

V gene TRBV6-4 combines with J gene TRBJ2-2; D is perhaps TRBD1 (5 bases). The CDR3 is 15 amino acids. Germline V CDR1 and CDR2: MRHNA, SNTAGT. V lost 6 bases to trimming and J lost 3 bases, with 14 bases between them. CDR3 DNA sequence: TGTGCCAGCAGCCCCGGACACGGTGACACCGGGGAGCTGTTTTTT. Its translation is CASSPGHGDTGELFF.

The rearrangement uses TRBV7-2 and TRBJ2-1, with D possibly matching TRBD2 (6 bases). Trimming stripped 0 bases from V and 9 bases from J, with 9 bases between. This CDR3 is 13 amino acids long. CDR1 and CDR2 from the germline V gene are SGHTA and FQGNSA. The CDR3 region is CASSLARGSEQFF. The CDR3, as DNA: TGTGCCAGCAGCTTAGCCCGGGGGTCTGAGCAGTTCTTC.

The genes are TRBV6-1 and TRBJ1-1; weak D call: TRBD1 (5 bases). V lost 2 bases, J lost 0 bases, and 7 bases lay in between. This CDR3 contains 14 residues. The V gene's germline CDR1 is MNHNS and CDR2 SASEGT. The CDR3 DNA sequence: TGTGCCAGCAGTGAACAGGGCATGAACACTGAAGCTTTCTTT. Amino acid sequence: CASSEQGMNTEAFF.

V and J are TRBV2 and TRBJ2-7, with D perhaps matching TRBD2 (5 bases). The germline V gene encodes CDR1 SNHLY and CDR2 FYNNEI. Between the trimmed V and J ends, which lost 7 bases and 0 bases, there was a span of 13 bases. This CDR3 has 14 amino acids. The CDR3 loop is CASIGEFFSYEQYF. The CDR3 DNA reads TGTGCCAGCATCGGGGAGTTTTTCTCCTACGAGCAGTACTTC.

The chain links TRBV4-2 to TRBJ2-1, with 7 nucleotides matching TRBD2. This CDR3 region has 17 residues. CDR1 is LGHNA, CDR2 YNFKEQ, per germline. J was trimmed by 1 base and V by 1 base; bases with no gene match: 7. CDR3 nucleotide sequence: TGTGCCAGCAGCCAAGGTGTAGCGGGTGTGTCCTACAATGAGCAGTTCTTC. Its translation: CASSQGVAGVSYNEQFF.

The CDR3 sequence: CASSYGTVQPQHF. CDR3 in DNA: TGTGCCAGCAGTTACGGCACAGTTCAGCCCCAGCATTTT. The chain links TRBV6-2 or TRBV6-3 to TRBJ1-5; D gene ambiguous. Trimming took off 2 bases at V and 6 bases at J, with 8 bases between the two ends. The CDR3 is 13 residues long. Germline V gives CDR1 MNHEY, CDR2 SVGEGT.

This chain links TRBV28 with TRBJ2-5; 9 bases line up with TRBD2. Losses at the gene ends were 3 bases for V and 5 bases for J; bases not matched to a gene: 7. The CDR3 is made up of 15 amino acids. Germline assignment: CDR1 MDHEN and CDR2 SYDVKM. This chain's CDR3 is CASSFSGSRAETQYF. The DNA for the CDR3 is TGTGCCAGCAGTTTTAGCGGGAGCAGGGCGGAGACCCAGTACTTC. Full variable domain (rest looked up from reference TRBV28 and TRBJ2-5): DVKVTQSSRYLVKRTGEKVFLECVQDMDHENMFWYRQDPGLGLRLIYFSYDVKMKEKGDIPEGYSVSREKKERFSLILESASTNQTSMYLCASSFSGSRAETQYFGPGTRLLVL.

Turning to this clone: Sequence at one end of the junction differs from germline and may be a read error. The chain uses TRBV7-9 and TRBJ2-1, with 14 nucleotides matching TRBD2. The CDR3 extends over 19 amino acids. Germline assignment: CDR1 SEHNR and CDR2 FQNEAQ (reference sequence). CDR3 in amino acids: CASSLGARLAGGPYHEQFF. Written as DNA, the CDR3 is TGTGCCAGCAGCTTAGGGGCTCGACTAGCGGGGGGGCCCTACCATGAGCAGTTCTTC. Complete variable domain (other parts from reference TRBV7-9 and TRBJ2-1): DTGVSQNPRHKITKRGQNVTFRCDPISEHNRLYWYRQTLGQGPEFLTYFQNEAQLEKSRLLSDRFSAERPKGSFSTLEIQRTEQGDSAMYLCASSLGARLAGGPYHEQFFGPGTRLTVL.

The V call is TRBV15, the J call TRBJ2-1; 9 bases map to TRBD1. Germline loops: CDR1 LNHNV, CDR2 YYDKDF (reference sequence). The CDR3 is made up of 17 amino acids. V lost 0 bases and J lost 4; bases outside the gene matches: 7. The CDR3 nucleotides are TGTGCCACCAGCAGAGAAGGAGGCGGACAGGGGTACAATGAGCAGTTCTTC. It specifies CATSREGGGQGYNEQFF.

The rearrangement joins TRBV5-6 to TRBJ1-1; no clear D. The CDR3 contains 14 residues. Germline V gives CDR1 SGHDT, CDR2 YYEEEE. V lost 4 bases and J lost 1, with 11 bases in between. CDR3 sequence: CASSRPTENTEAFF. CDR3 in DNA: TGTGCCAGCAGCCGACCCACAGAGAACACTGAAGCTTTCTTT. The full variable domain, with the rest looked up from reference TRBV5-6 and TRBJ1-1, is DAGVTQSPTHLIKTRGQQVTLRCSPKSGHDTVSWYQQALGQGPQFIFQYYEEEERQRGNFPDRFSGHQFPNYSSELNVNALLLGDSALYLCASSRPTENTEAFFGQGTRLTVV.

The chain links TRBV6-1 to TRBJ2-5; 12 positions agree with TRBD2. V lost 3 bases to trimming and J lost 7 bases; unmatched junction nucleotides: 12. This CDR3 is built from 17 residues. From germline, CDR1 is MNHNS and CDR2 SASEGT. The CDR3 is CASSDLAGGRTFSTQYF. As DNA, the CDR3 is TGTGCCAGCAGTGATCTAGCGGGGGGGCGGACTTTCTCGACCCAGTACTTC.

The chain recombines TRBV27 with TRBJ2-7; a possible D gene is TRBD1 (6 bases). In germline, CDR1 is MNHEY, CDR2 SMNVEV (reference sequence). Trimming shortened V by 2 bases and J by 3 bases, and 17 bases separated the two germline ends. CDR3 length: 16 amino acids. The DNA for the CDR3 is TGTGCCAGCAGTTTAGGGTCCGGGACACAAGTCTACGAGCAGTACTTC. Its translation: CASSLGSGTQVYEQYF.

This clone was detected once. The rearrangement links TRBV7-8 to TRBJ2-5; D call uncertain. Germline V lookup: CDR1 SGHVS, CDR2 FQNEAQ. The CDR3 runs to 11 residues. V was trimmed by 6 bases and J by 9 bases, leaving 11 bases between them. For the CDR3, the DNA is TGTGCCAGCAGTCCCTCCCGGTCCCAGTACTTC. Translated: CASSPSRSQYF.

Points on this clone: The sample contains more than one DNA sequence encoding this CDR3. The chain combines TRBV18 with TRBJ1-5; 8 bases match TRBD1. Germline V gene sequence: CDR1 KGHSH, CDR2 LQKENI. This CDR3 is 15 amino acids long. V gave up 2 bases and J gave up 4 bases; unmatched junction bases: 4. The CDR3 bases are TGTGCCAGCTCACCAGGGACAGGACGAAATCAGCCCCAGCATTTT. Protein sequence: CASSPGTGRNQPQHF.

The CDR3 bases are TGTGCCAGCAGCCCTGCAGGGTGGAATTCACCCCTCCACTTT. It encodes CASSPAGWNSPLHF. The chain combines TRBV27 with TRBJ1-6, with D perhaps matching TRBD1 (5 bases). Germline V lookup: CDR1 MNHEY, CDR2 SMNVEV (reference sequence). This CDR3 has 14 amino acids. V was pared by 6 bases and J by 7 bases, with 13 bases between.

This rearrangement joins TRBV19 to TRBJ2-3, with D maybe TRBD2 (5 bases). The CDR3 length is 14 residues. V was clipped by 5 bases and J by 5 bases, with 14 bases between them. Germline V gives CDR1 LNHDA, CDR2 SQIVND (reference sequence). The CDR3 sequence is CASSVRRAEDTQYF. CDR3 bases: TGTGCCAGTAGTGTGAGGAGAGCGGAAGATACGCAGTATTTT.

This clone has just one count. The chain is built from TRBV11-3 and TRBJ2-1; 8 bases are a match to TRBD2. In germline, CDR1 is SGHNT, CDR2 YENEEA. CDR3 length equals 15 residues. Germline trimming cut 4 bases from V and 9 bases from J; bases unmatched to any gene: 11. This chain's CDR3 is CASSSRLATGVEQFF. CDR3 coding DNA: TGTGCCAGCAGCTCAAGACTAGCGACGGGGGTTGAGCAGTTCTTC.

V gene TRBV19 combines with J gene TRBJ2-6; 10 bases are a match to TRBD1. There are 18 residues in the CDR3. Looked up from germline, CDR1 is LNHDA and CDR2 is SQIVND (reference sequence). The ends lost 6 bases at V and 0 bases at J; junction bases unmatched: 8. CDR3 protein: CASSKGTGDPSGANVLTF. The CDR3 DNA sequence: TGTGCCAGTAGCAAAGGGACAGGGGATCCCTCTGGGGCCAACGTCCTGACTTTC.

V gene TRBV7-9 combines with J gene TRBJ1-2; weak D call: TRBD1 (6 bases). This CDR3 has 12 residues. The germline V gene encodes CDR1 SEHNR and CDR2 FQNEAQ (reference sequence). V lost 6 bases and J lost 5, with 10 bases in between. The CDR3 here is CASRQQGYGYTF. The CDR3 DNA reads as TGTGCCAGCAGGCAACAGGGTTATGGCTACACCTTC.

The chain has TRBV6-1 and TRBJ1-5, with a possible D match to TRBD1 (6 bases). In germline, CDR1 is MNHNS, CDR2 SASEGT. The V gene lost 4 bases and the J gene lost 0 bases, with 13 bases spanning the gap. CDR3 length: 16 residues. As DNA, the CDR3 is TGTGCCAGCAGTGTAAACAGGGTTGGTAGCAATCAGCCCCAGCATTTT. This translates into CASSVNRVGSNQPQHF.

J is TRBJ2-1 and V is TRBV7-2; TRBD2 matches 7 bases. The length of the CDR3 is 15 residues. CDR1 is SGHTA and CDR2 is FQGNSA in the germline V gene. J gave up 5 bases and V 2 bases, and 6 bases lay outside the gene matches. CDR3 protein: CASSLWSGGNNEQFF. In DNA, the CDR3 is TGTGCCAGCAGCTTATGGTCGGGGGGAAACAATGAGCAGTTCTTC.